The sequence of this T cell receptor beta chain was determined in a study of blood T cell repertoires in COVID-19. CDR1 and CDR2 from the germline V gene are LGHNA and YSLEER. Trimming took 0 bases from V and 1 from J; bases not matched to a gene: 5. The CDR3 has 17 amino acids. Using immunoSEQ multiplex PCR, the repertoire was profiled, and TCRdb retains in-frame clones only, with some absent. The sample consists of 100,000 to 120,000 clones, approximately 84% of them appearing once. The chain joins TRBV4-3 to TRBJ2-5; 10 positions agree with TRBD2. This clonotype was obtained from a woman aged 40 to 49 with acute or convalescent COVID-19. Sequenced sample: peripheral blood. CDR3 loop: CASSQDISGGFQETQYF. The CDR3 DNA reads TGCGCCAGCAGCCAAGATATTAGCGGGGGGTTCCAAGAGACCCAGTACTTC.